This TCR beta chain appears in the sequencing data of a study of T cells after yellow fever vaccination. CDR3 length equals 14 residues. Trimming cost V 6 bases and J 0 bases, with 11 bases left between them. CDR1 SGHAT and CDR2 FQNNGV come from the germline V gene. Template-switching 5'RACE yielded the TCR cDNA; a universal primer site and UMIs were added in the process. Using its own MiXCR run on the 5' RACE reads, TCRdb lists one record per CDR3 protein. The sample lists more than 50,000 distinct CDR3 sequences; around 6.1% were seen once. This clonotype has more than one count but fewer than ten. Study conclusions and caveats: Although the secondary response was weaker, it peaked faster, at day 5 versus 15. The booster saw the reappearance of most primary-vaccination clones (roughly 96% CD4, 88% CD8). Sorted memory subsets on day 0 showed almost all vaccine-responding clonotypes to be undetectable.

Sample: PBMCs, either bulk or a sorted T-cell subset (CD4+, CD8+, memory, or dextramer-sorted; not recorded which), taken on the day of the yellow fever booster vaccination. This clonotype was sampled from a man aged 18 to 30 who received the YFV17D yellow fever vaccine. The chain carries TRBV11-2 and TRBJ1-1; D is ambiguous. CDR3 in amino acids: CASSSVNMNTEAFF. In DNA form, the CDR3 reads TGTGCCAGCAGTTCAGTTAATATGAACACTGAAGCTTTCTTT.